A selection of T cell receptor beta chains follows, all from one sample in a study of T cell changes during pregnancy in multiple sclerosis. Some clones are missing from TCRdb's copy, which holds only in-frame ones; the method was immunoSEQ multiplex PCR. This table holds roughly 100,000 clones, roughly 91% found once. The starting material was peripheral blood, obtained after pregnancy. The receptors stem from a female donor in good health, enrolled as a control in a pregnancy study. Each CDR3 is given with its conserved first and last residue. A D gene is named only where the DNA matches it firmly. Expanded clones are given a class, and other clones once, few, many or no size at all.

CDR3aa | CDR3nt | d_gene | abundance | j_gene | v_gene
CASTLLLYTGELFF | TGTGCCAGTACGTTGTTGCTATACACCGGGGAGCTGTTTTTT | . | once | TRBJ2-2 | TRBV19
CASSLEAATGNQPQHF | TGTGCCAGCAGCTTAGAGGCAGCGACTGGCAATCAGCCCCAGCATTTT | . | . | TRBJ1-5 | TRBV7-8
CAISESRGTGGACEQFF | TGTGCCATCAGTGAGTCGAGAGGGACAGGTGGTGCCTGTGAGCAGTTCTTC | TRBD1 | . | TRBJ2-1 | TRBV10-3
CASSLAGTSGGAPQETQYF | TGTGCTAGCAGCTTAGCGGGGACTAGCGGGGGAGCCCCCCAAGAGACCCAGTACTTC | TRBD2 | . | TRBJ2-5 | TRBV7-7
CASSSPGTGRGGTQYF | TGTGCCAGCAGTTCTCCCGGGACAGGCCGGGGTGGTACGCAGTATTTT | TRBD1 | . | TRBJ2-3 | TRBV27
CASRRGTTNEKLFF | TGTGCCAGTAGGAGGGGGACAACTAATGAAAAACTGTTTTTT | . | few | TRBJ1-4 | TRBV19
CASTQRGQARDTQYF | TGTGCCAGCACCCAGAGGGGACAGGCTCGGGATACGCAGTATTTT | TRBD1 | . | TRBJ2-3 | TRBV2
CASSLPKGESVSRYEQYF | TGTGCCAGCAGCCTGCCAAAGGGGGAATCCGTCTCCCGATACGAGCAGTACTTC | . | once | TRBJ2-7 | TRBV7-9
CASSLSGTVDYGYTF | TGTGCCAGCAGTCTATCCGGGACAGTGGACTATGGCTACACCTTC | TRBD1 | once | TRBJ1-2 | TRBV6-5
CASRQGEGYGYTF | TGTGCCAGCAGACAGGGGGAGGGCTATGGCTACACCTTC | TRBD1 | . | TRBJ1-2 | TRBV7-2
CAWSVGLAETQYF | TGTGCCTGGAGTGTAGGGCTAGCGGAGACCCAGTACTTC | . | . | TRBJ2-5 | TRBV30
CASSVGTSGGQETQYF | TGTGCCAGCAGTGTGGGGACTAGCGGGGGGCAAGAGACCCAGTACTTC | TRBD2 | . | TRBJ2-5 | TRBV6-1
CASSFLQTSGQHTEAFF | TGTGCCAGCAGTTTTCTACAGACCTCTGGACAGCACACTGAAGCTTTCTTT | . | . | TRBJ1-1 | TRBV27
CASSSTGPLRGYTF | TGTGCCAGCAGTTCTACCGGTCCTCTCCGGGGCTACACCTTC | . | once | TRBJ1-2 | TRBV6-5
CASRQGARNTIYF | TGTGCCAGCAGACAGGGGGCTCGCAACACCATATATTTT | TRBD1 | . | TRBJ1-3 | TRBV6-5
CASSSTEGQDRRSKQYF | TGTGCCAGCAGCTCAACTGAGGGTCAGGACAGGAGATCTAAGCAGTACTTC | TRBD1 | . | TRBJ2-7 | TRBV5-8
CASSQDKGLAGYQETQYF | TGCGCCAGCAGCCAAGATAAGGGACTAGCGGGGTACCAAGAGACCCAGTACTTC | TRBD2 | once | TRBJ2-5 | TRBV4-1
CASKTSGGQTGIYEQFF | TGTGCCAGCAAGACTAGCGGGGGCCAGACCGGAATATATGAGCAGTTCTTC | TRBD2 | . | TRBJ2-1 | TRBV7-8